This entry is about one TCR beta chain. The antigen is not known. This CDR3 has 17 residues. From germline, CDR1 is SGHAT and CDR2 FQNNGV. V lost 0 bases to trimming and J lost 7 bases, with 18 bases between them. The data are from a study of OX40 agonist ivuxolimab in advanced cancers. On the study more broadly: Patients' therapy was ivuxolimab, an antibody that acts as an agonist of OX40 (CD134).

Assay: immunoSEQ multiplex PCR; the TCRdb copy retains only in-frame clones and omits some. The sample has approximately 84,000 clones, about nine tenths seen once; the top ten hold 0.4% to 0.55%. Findings and limits, study-wide: Several nonresponders also turned out to have low normalized T-cell clonal expansion.

Baseline, cycle 4 day 1, and cycle 7 day 1 were the blood sampling points. The chain carries TRBV11-2 and TRBJ2-2, with no clear D. This sequence was found in an adult with an advanced solid tumor such as melanoma, head and neck, liver or kidney cancer. Specimen: CD4+ or CD8+ T cells sorted from blood, collected in a trial of the OX40 agonist ivuxolimab. The chain's CDR3 is CASSLEGGRGLYGELFF. CDR3 DNA: TGTGCCAGCAGCTTAGAAGGTGGCAGAGGTCTATACGGGGAGCTGTTTTTT.